A single sample is the source of the 5 T cell receptor beta chains below, sequenced in a study of blood T cells in healthy people across ages (dated by TCRdb to the mid-2010s). Library generation was performed with 5' RACE. The reads were generated on an Illumina HiSeq 2500. A second PCR of about 6 to 11 cycles was performed with a sample-barcoded 5' primer and a J-beta primer mix. The public reads were reprocessed in TCRdb via fastp at Q25 and MiXCR, keeping in-frame beta chains. Every CDR3 protein is listed once, alongside the most common genes and DNA of its rows. The sample includes about 800,000 distinct CDR3 sequences, with 20% to 25% observed a single time. 3.7% of the sample goes to the ten largest clones. These data were also reused for a study on T cells of mothers and their children.

The sequencing input was blood. These receptors all stem from a boy aged 5-17 years in good health.

This clonotype has a handful of counts. V and J are TRBV20-1 and TRBJ2-5, with TRBD1 matching 10 bases. Matching the DNA end better, TRBJ2-1 makes the J call doubtful. The CDR3 is 16 residues long. Looked up from germline, CDR1 is DFQATT and CDR2 is SNEGSKA (reference sequence). The CDR3 sequence: CSATALGTGEVFEQFF. The CDR3 coding sequence is TGCAGTGCCACAGCTCTCGGGACAGGGGAGGTATTCGAGCAGTTCTTC.

There are a few counts of this clonotype. The V call is TRBV7-3, the J call TRBJ2-2, with 7 positions matching TRBD2. Germline loops: CDR1 SGHTA, CDR2 FQGTGA. The CDR3 sequence is 16 residues long. V lost 5 bases to trimming and J lost 1 base; unmatched junction nucleotides: 7. CDR3 DNA: TGTGCCAGCAGCCCCCGGACTAGTAGGAACACCGGGGAGCTGTTTTTT. This codes for CASSPRTSRNTGELFF.

This clonotype came up a few times. An end of the junction differs from the germline gene, which may be a read error. V usage is TRBV6-5 and J usage is TRBJ2-7, with 9 bases identical to TRBD1. The CDR3 loop spans 14 amino acids. Germline CDR1 is MNHEY and CDR2 is SVGAGI. The CDR3 sequence is CASSSGTGTREQYF. In DNA, the CDR3 is TGTGCCAGTAGTTCCGGGACAGGGACGCGAGAGCAGTACTTC.

This clonotype was seen only once. The rearrangement links TRBV20-1 to TRBJ2-5, with D perhaps assigned TRBD1 or TRBD2 (5 bases each). V was trimmed by 3 bases and J by 4 bases, leaving 18 bases between them. Germline values: CDR1 DFQATT, CDR2 SNEGSKA (reference sequence). The CDR3 runs to 15 residues. CDR3 sequence: CSASGWDPRRETQYF. The CDR3 nucleotides are TGCAGTGCTAGTGGGTGGGACCCTAGACGAGAGACCCAGTACTTC.

This clonotype was detected only a few times. The chain employs TRBV20-1 and TRBJ1-6; a weak D match, TRBD1 (6 bases). V lost 0 bases, J lost 6 bases, and 12 bases lay in between. This CDR3 has 15 amino acids. Germline CDR1 DFQATT, CDR2 SNEGSKA (reference sequence). The CDR3 sequence is CSAREGGGVNSPLHF. DNA for the CDR3: TGCAGTGCTAGAGAAGGGGGAGGGGTTAATTCACCCCTCCACTTT.